This entry concerns a single T cell receptor beta chain. Profiling relied on immunoSEQ multiplex PCR, and the TCRdb table lists in-frame clones only, not all of them. The table records more than 2 million clones, about 95% of them present only once. Germline V gene lookup returns CDR1 SEHNR and CDR2 FQNEAQ (reference sequence). Trimming removed 5 bases at V and 4 bases at J, with 15 bases between. This CDR3 comprises 16 residues. The data derive from a study of shared clonotypes between healthy human individuals. Positively selected for CCR7, the CD45RO-negative cells used as naive CD8 cells excluded terminally differentiated effector memory CD45RA+ cells.

The chain uses TRBV7-9 and TRBJ2-6; D might be TRBD2 (6 bases). The clonotype originates from a man aged 18 to 29 in good health. Sequencing used naive CD8+ T cells sorted from blood. The CDR3 loop is CASSPQSGRGANVLTF. In nucleotides, the CDR3 is TGTGCCAGCAGCCCACAGTCCGGGAGAGGGGCCAACGTCCTGACTTTC.